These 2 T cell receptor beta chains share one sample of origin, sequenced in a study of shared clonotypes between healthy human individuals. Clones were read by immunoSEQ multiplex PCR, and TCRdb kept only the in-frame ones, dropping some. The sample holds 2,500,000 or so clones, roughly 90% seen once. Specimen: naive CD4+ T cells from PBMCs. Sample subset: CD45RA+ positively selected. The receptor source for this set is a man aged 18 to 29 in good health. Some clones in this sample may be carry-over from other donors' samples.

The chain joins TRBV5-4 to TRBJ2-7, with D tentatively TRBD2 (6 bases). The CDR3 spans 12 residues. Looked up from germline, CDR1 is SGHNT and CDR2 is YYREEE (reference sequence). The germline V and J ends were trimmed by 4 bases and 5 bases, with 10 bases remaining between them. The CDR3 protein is CASSTLADEQYF. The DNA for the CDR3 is TGTGCCAGCAGCACACTAGCAGACGAGCAGTACTTC.

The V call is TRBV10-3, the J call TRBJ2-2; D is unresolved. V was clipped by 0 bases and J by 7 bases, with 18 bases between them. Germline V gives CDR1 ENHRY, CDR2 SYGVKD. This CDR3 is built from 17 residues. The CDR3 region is CAISESFRGGDNGELFF. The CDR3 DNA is TGTGCCATCAGTGAGTCGTTTCGAGGTGGGGATAACGGGGAGCTGTTTTTT.